Included here is one T cell receptor (beta chain) sequence, with context. Its antigen is not known. This entry belongs to a study of OX40 agonist ivuxolimab in advanced cancers. Study context: The group had a mean age of about 65 years, ranged from roughly 23 to 85, and was 82.7% male.

Autoimmune disease history or systemic immunosuppression was exclusionary. Assay: immunoSEQ multiplex PCR; the TCRdb copy retains only in-frame clones and omits some. The sample has 76,000 or so clones, 65% to 90% seen once. Study observations and caveats: At 0.1 to 3.0 mg/kg and by week 6, clonal expansion occurred in CD4+ and CD8+ blood T cells. Clonal expansion in partial responders at 0.1-3.0 mg/kg ranked among the lowest.

Germline V gene data show CDR1 as MNHEY and CDR2 as SMNVEV (reference sequence). The ends lost 6 bases at V and 0 bases at J; junction bases unmatched: 7. The CDR3 extends over 15 amino acids. The rearrangement uses TRBV27 and TRBJ1-2; TRBD1 matches at 7 bases. The sequence derives from an adult with an advanced solid tumor such as melanoma, head and neck, liver or kidney cancer. Sample: CD4+ or CD8+ T cells sorted from blood, taken in a trial of the OX40 agonist ivuxolimab. CDR3 protein: CASSLGGSPNYGYTF. The CDR3 DNA reads TGTGCCAGCAGCCTAGGGGGCAGCCCTAACTATGGCTACACCTTC.